This entry lists 6 T cell receptor beta chains sequenced from one sample in a study of shared clonotypes between healthy human individuals. TCRdb keeps only in-frame clones here, not all; method: immunoSEQ multiplex PCR. This sample has roughly 2.1 million clones, with approximately 94% found just once. CD45RO-negative, CCR7-selected cells formed the naive CD8 fraction, which excluded terminally differentiated effector memory CD45RA+ cells. The sequenced sample consisted of naive CD8+ T cells from PBMCs. All receptors derive from a young man in good health. Some clones in this sample may be carry-over from other donors' samples.

The V and J genes are TRBV27 and TRBJ1-1; D not resolved. CDR1 and CDR2 (germline): MNHEY, SMNVEV (reference sequence). This CDR3 region has 15 residues. The V end lost 2 bases, the J end lost 0 bases, and 10 bases lay between the germline ends. The CDR3 nucleotides are TGTGCCAGCAGTTTAGAGGCAGGTATGAACACTGAAGCTTTCTTT. Translation gives CASSLEAGMNTEAFF.

The V gene is TRBV7-9, the J gene TRBJ2-3, with 9 bases fitting TRBD2. Germline V lookup: CDR1 SEHNR, CDR2 FQNEAQ (reference sequence). CDR3 length: 13 residues. V was pared by 5 bases and J by 13 bases, with 10 bases of the junction left unmatched. The CDR3 sequence is CASSALTSGKEYF. CDR3 coding DNA: TGTGCCAGCAGCGCGTTGACTAGCGGAAAGGAGTATTTT. The variable domain in full, completed from reference TRBV7-9 and TRBJ2-3, reads DTGVSQNPRHKITKRGQNVTFRCDPISEHNRLYWYRQTLGQGPEFLTYFQNEAQLEKSRLLSDRFSAERPKGSFSTLEIQRTEQGDSAMYLCASSALTSGKEYFGPGTRLTVL.

V gene TRBV11-2 combines with J gene TRBJ2-1; D call uncertain. CDR3 length equals 11 residues. In germline, CDR1 is SGHAT, CDR2 FQNNGV. V lost 6 bases, J lost 10 bases, and 10 bases lay in between. The CDR3 region is CASSWPGEQFF. The DNA of the CDR3 is TGTGCCAGCAGTTGGCCTGGCGAGCAGTTCTTC.

The J gene is TRBJ2-7, the V gene TRBV7-9, with 10 bases matching TRBD1. V shed 8 bases, J shed 6 bases, and the junction held 7 bases outside the gene matches. This CDR3 is 13 amino acids long. From germline, CDR1 is SEHNR and CDR2 FQNEAQ (reference sequence). CDR3 DNA: TGTGCCAGCGGCAGGGACAGGGGCGGCGAGCAGTACTTC. It specifies CASGRDRGGEQYF.

This chain links TRBV6-6 with TRBJ2-1, with 7 bases matching TRBD1. CDR1 is MNHNY, CDR2 SVGAGI, per germline (reference sequence). The CDR3 extends over 13 amino acids. The V segment lost 6 bases and the J segment 4 bases; nucleotides outside the gene matches: 3. The CDR3 bases are TGTGCCAGCAGCCTGGGACAGTACAATGAGCAGTTCTTC. It encodes CASSLGQYNEQFF.

The chain employs TRBV7-9 and TRBJ1-4; 8 bases agree with TRBD1. There are 16 residues in the CDR3. After removal of 5 bases from V and 8 bases from J, the junction contained 13 bases not matched to a gene. Germline CDR1 and CDR2: SEHNR and FQNEAQ (reference sequence). The CDR3 DNA reads as TGTGCCAGCAGCAACACGATCGGACAGGGTGGGGAAAAACTGTTTTTT. Its protein product is CASSNTIGQGGEKLFF. Based on the CDR3 plus reference TRBV7-9 and TRBJ1-4, the full variable domain is DTGVSQNPRHKITKRGQNVTFRCDPISEHNRLYWYRQTLGQGPEFLTYFQNEAQLEKSRLLSDRFSAERPKGSFSTLEIQRTEQGDSAMYLCASSNTIGQGGEKLFFGSGTQLSVL.